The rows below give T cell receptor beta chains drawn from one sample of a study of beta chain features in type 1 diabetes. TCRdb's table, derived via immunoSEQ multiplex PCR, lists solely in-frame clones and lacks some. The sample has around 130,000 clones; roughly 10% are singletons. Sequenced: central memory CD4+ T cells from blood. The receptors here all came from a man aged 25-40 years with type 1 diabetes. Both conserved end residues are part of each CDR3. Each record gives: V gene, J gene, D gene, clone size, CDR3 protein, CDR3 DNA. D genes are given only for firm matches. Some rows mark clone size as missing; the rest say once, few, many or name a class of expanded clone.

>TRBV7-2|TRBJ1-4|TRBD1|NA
CASSRQGTVKEKLFF
TGTGCCAGCAGTCGCCAGGGGACAGTAAAGGAAAAACTGTTTTTT
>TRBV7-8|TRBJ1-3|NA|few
CASSLGAGGNTIYF
TGTGCCAGCAGCTTAGGTGCAGGGGGAAACACCATATATTTT
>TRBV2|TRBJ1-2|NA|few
CASGQGHGYTF
TGTGCCAGCGGCCAGGGCCATGGCTACACCTTC
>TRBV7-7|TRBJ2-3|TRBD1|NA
CASSLGQGSDTQYF
TGTGCTAGCAGCTTGGGACAGGGGTCGGATACGCAGTATTTT
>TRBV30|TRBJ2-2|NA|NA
CAWSVVGREDTGELFF
TGTGCCTGGAGTGTAGTCGGCAGAGAGGACACCGGGGAGCTGTTTTTT
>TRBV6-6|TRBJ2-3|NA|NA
CASGSFSLDTQYF
TGTGCCAGCGGCTCGTTCTCCCTGGATACGCAGTATTTT
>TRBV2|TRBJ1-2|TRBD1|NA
CASSGQGGEYGYTF
TGTGCCAGCAGTGGACAGGGGGGCGAATATGGCTACACCTTC
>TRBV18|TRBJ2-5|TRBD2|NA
CASSRLAGGQETQYF
TGTGCCAGCTCGCGACTAGCGGGGGGGCAAGAGACCCAGTACTTC
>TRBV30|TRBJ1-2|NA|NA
CAWARDFNYGYTF
TGTGCCTGGGCCCGCGACTTCAACTATGGCTACACCTTC
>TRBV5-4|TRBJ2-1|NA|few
CASSQGANNEQFF
TGCGCCAGCAGCCAAGGGGCGAACAATGAGCAGTTCTTC
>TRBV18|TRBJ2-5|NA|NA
CASSPGQQETQYF
TGTGCCAGCTCACCGGGGCAACAAGAGACCCAGTACTTC
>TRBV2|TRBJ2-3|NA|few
CASTRTGVNTDTQYF
TGTGCCAGCACCCGAACGGGAGTGAACACAGATACGCAGTATTTT
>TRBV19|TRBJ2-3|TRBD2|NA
CASKEGLAGSGSTDTQYF
TGTGCCAGTAAAGAAGGACTAGCGGGGAGTGGGAGTACAGATACGCAGTATTTT
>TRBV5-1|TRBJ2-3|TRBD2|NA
CASSSSGANTDTQYF
TGCGCCAGCAGCTCTAGCGGGGCCAACACAGATACGCAGTATTTT
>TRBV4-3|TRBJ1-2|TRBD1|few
CASSKILDTGDIGYTF
TGCGCCAGCAGCAAGATATTGGATACAGGGGATATTGGCTACACCTTC
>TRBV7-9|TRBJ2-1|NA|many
CASSSLSRGFSYNEQFF
TGTGCCAGCAGCTCCCTTAGCCGGGGGTTCTCCTACAATGAGCAGTTCTTC
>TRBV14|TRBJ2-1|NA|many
CASSVYNEQFF
TGTGCCAGCAGCGTATACAATGAGCAGTTCTTC
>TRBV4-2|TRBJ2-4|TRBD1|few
CASSQVTGQDYIQYF
TGTGCCAGCAGCCAAGTAACCGGACAGGATTACATTCAGTACTTC
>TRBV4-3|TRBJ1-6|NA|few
CASSQEALGSYNSPLHF
TGCGCCAGCAGCCAAGAGGCTTTGGGGAGCTATAATTCACCCCTCCACTTT
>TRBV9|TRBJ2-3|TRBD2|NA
CASSLRASGGSTDTQYF
TGTGCCAGCAGCCTTAGGGCTAGCGGGGGGAGCACAGATACGCAGTATTTT
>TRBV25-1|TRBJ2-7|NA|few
CASRGAVGEQYF
TGTGCCAGCAGGGGGGCGGTTGGCGAGCAGTACTTC
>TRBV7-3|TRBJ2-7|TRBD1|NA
CASSFTQGDEQYF
TGTGCCAGCAGCTTCACACAGGGGGACGAGCAGTACTTC
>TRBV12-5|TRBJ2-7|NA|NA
CASGGTMTGVQGEQYF
TGTGCTAGTGGTGGGACTATGACAGGGGTGCAGGGTGAGCAGTACTTC
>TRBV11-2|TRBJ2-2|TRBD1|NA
CASSFSGTGESGELFF
TGTGCCAGCAGCTTTTCCGGGACAGGGGAGTCCGGGGAGCTGTTTTTT
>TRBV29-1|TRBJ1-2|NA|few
CSEKTGDGYTF
TGCAGCGAGAAGACAGGCGACGGCTACACCTTC
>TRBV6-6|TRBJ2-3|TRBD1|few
CASSKTGSTDTQYF
TGTGCCAGCAGCAAGACAGGGAGCACAGATACGCAGTATTTT
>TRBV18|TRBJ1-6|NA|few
CASSPQVAEDSPLHF
TGTGCCAGCTCACCACAAGTGGCAGAAGATTCACCCCTCCACTTT
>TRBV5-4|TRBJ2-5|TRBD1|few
CASTSGQGAGETQYF
TGTGCCAGCACCTCGGGACAGGGGGCCGGAGAGACCCAGTACTTC
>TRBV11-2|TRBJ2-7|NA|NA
CASSLEVSEQYF
TGTGCCAGCAGCTTAGAGGTGAGCGAGCAGTACTTC
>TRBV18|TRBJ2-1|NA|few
CASSPGNEQFF
TGTGCCAGCTCCCCGGGGAATGAGCAGTTCTTC
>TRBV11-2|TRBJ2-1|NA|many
CASSLDVQGHEQFF
TGTGCCAGCAGCTTAGACGTACAGGGCCATGAGCAGTTCTTC
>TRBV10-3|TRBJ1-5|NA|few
CAISEWAVVQPQHF
TGTGCCATCAGTGAGTGGGCAGTGGTTCAGCCCCAGCATTTT
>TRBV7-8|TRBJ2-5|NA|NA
CASSFGQGLLGTQYF
TGTGCCAGCAGCTTCGGGCAGGGGCTATTGGGGACCCAGTACTTC
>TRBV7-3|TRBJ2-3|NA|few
CASSLDFTDTQYF
TGTGCCAGCAGCTTGGACTTCACAGATACGCAGTATTTT
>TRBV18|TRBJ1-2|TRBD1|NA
CASVEGAYGYTF
TGTGCCTCGGTGGAGGGGGCGTATGGCTACACCTTC
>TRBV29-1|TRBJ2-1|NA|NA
CSATDLEVGNEQFF
TGCAGCGCCACCGACCTGGAGGTAGGCAATGAGCAGTTCTTC
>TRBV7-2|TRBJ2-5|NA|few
CASSFGETQYF
TGTGCCAGCAGCTTCGGAGAGACCCAGTACTTC